The rows below give T cell receptor beta chains drawn from one sample of a study of response to subunit inactivated influenza vaccine. A single record per CDR3 protein comes from TCRdb applying MiXCR to the RT-PCR reads. The table has some 150,000 distinct CDR3 sequences, approximately 12% seen once. These data were likewise used in another study, on T cells expressing NK-cell markers.

The input for sequencing was CD8+ T cells sorted from PBMCs, taken 11 to 12 days after vaccination. The receptors originated from a man aged 45 to 65 who received an inactivated influenza vaccine. The CDR3 runs from the conserved cysteine through the conserved F or W. A D gene is named only where the DNA matches it firmly. Clone size is stated in some rows and not others, as once, few, many or a class when expanded.

TRBV7-9	TRBD2	few	TRBJ2-7	CASSLSGGIHEQYF	TGTGCCAGCAGCCTCAGCGGGGGAATTCACGAGCAGTACTTC
TRBV20-1	TRBD1	few	TRBJ2-4	CSAAGTEAKNIQYF	TGCAGTGCAGCCGGGACAGAAGCCAAAAACATTCAGTACTTC
TRBV7-2	.	many	TRBJ2-7	CASSLAGGTYEQYF	TGTGCCAGCAGCTTAGCGGGAGGGACATACGAGCAGTACTTC
TRBV21-1	.	.	TRBJ2-7	CASSETSPDRGLYEQYF	TGTGCCAGCAGCGAAACTTCCCCCGACAGGGGACTATACGAGCAGTACTTC
TRBV12-3/TRBV12-4	.	.	TRBJ2-3	CASSPYLGDTQYF	TGTGCCAGCTCGCCCTACCTGGGAGATACGCAGTATTTT
TRBV4-1	TRBD2	few	TRBJ2-2	CASSTTSGLTHTGELFF	TGCGCCAGCAGCACGACTAGCGGGCTAACGCACACCGGGGAGCTGTTTTTT
TRBV7-3	TRBD2	few	TRBJ2-1	CASSLLAGAGEQFF	TGTGCCAGCAGCTTATTAGCGGGAGCGGGTGAGCAGTTCTTC
TRBV5-6	.	few	TRBJ2-5	CASSLGGNQETQYF	TGTGCCAGCAGCTTGGGAGGGAATCAAGAGACCCAGTACTTC
TRBV5-1	.	.	TRBJ2-7	CASSHSSSYYEQYF	TGCGCCAGCAGCCATTCTTCGTCATACTACGAGCAGTACTTC
TRBV19	TRBD2	many	TRBJ2-7	CASSSGLASSYEQYF	TGTGCCAGTAGTTCGGGACTAGCGAGCTCCTACGAGCAGTACTTC
TRBV7-9	.	many	TRBJ2-3	CASSPEETDTQYF	TGTGCCAGCAGCCCAGAAGAAACAGATACGCAGTATTTT
TRBV20-1	.	many	TRBJ1-2	CSASGPDYGYTF	TGCAGTGCTAGCGGACCGGACTATGGCTACACCTTC
TRBV7-8	.	.	TRBJ2-2	CASSFYGENTGELFF	TGTGCCAGCAGCTTCTACGGGGAGAACACCGGGGAGCTGTTTTTT
TRBV20-1	.	many	TRBJ2-1	CAQTEQSYNEQFF	TGCGCCCAAACGGAGCAGTCCTACAATGAGCAGTTCTTC
TRBV27	TRBD2	.	TRBJ2-1	CASSSLAGALLRNEQFF	TGTGCCAGCAGTTCACTAGCGGGAGCCCTACTTAGGAATGAGCAGTTCTTC
TRBV4-3	.	.	TRBJ1-2	CASSQVLGAYGYTF	TGCGCCAGCAGCCAAGTCCTTGGTGCCTATGGCTACACCTTC
TRBV6-1	.	few	TRBJ1-5	CASSIIKVALDQPQHF	TGTGCCAGCAGTATCATCAAGGTGGCACTGGATCAGCCCCAGCATTTT
TRBV5-5	TRBD2	.	TRBJ2-5	CASRREGLPGETQYF	TGTGCCAGCAGGCGGGAGGGACTTCCAGGAGAGACCCAGTACTTC
TRBV7-8	.	.	TRBJ1-5	CASSLGGGGGNQPQHF	TGTGCCAGCAGCTTAGGAGGGGGTGGTGGCAATCAGCCCCAGCATTTT
TRBV6-2/TRBV6-3	.	few	TRBJ2-3	CASRTRADTQYF	TGTGCCAGCAGAACGCGCGCAGATACGCAGTATTTT
TRBV7-9	.	many	TRBJ2-5	CASDGHFQETQYF	TGTGCCAGCGACGGACACTTCCAAGAGACCCAGTACTTC
TRBV7-2	TRBD2	.	TRBJ2-1	CASSLEGTIAGNEQFF	TGTGCCAGCAGCTTAGAGGGGACTATCGCGGGCAATGAGCAGTTCTTC
TRBV28	.	.	TRBJ2-7	CASSLSPGRVAYEQYF	TGTGCCAGCAGTTTATCGCCGGGCAGGGTTGCCTACGAGCAGTACTTC